The clone carrying this T cell receptor (beta chain) has just a few counts. The antigen is undetermined. The sample belongs to a study of beta chain features in type 1 diabetes. The isolated RNA, all of it, was reverse transcribed, so expressed TCRB transcripts were what got sequenced. Method: immunoSEQ multiplex PCR; TCRdb's copy keeps in-frame clones and lacks some. Among about 930,000 clones listed, roughly 15% were seen once. Study-wide findings and caveats: There was a moderate but significant shortening of TCRB CDR3s in all four CD4+ subsets of Type 1 diabetes patients. At VDJ recombination sites, type 1 diabetes patients had fewer insertions and more deleted nucleotides.

V lost 3 bases and J 11 bases, leaving 18 bases between the germline ends. Germline loops: CDR1 SQVTM, CDR2 ANQGSEA. The CDR3 loop spans 13 amino acids. Sequencing used naive CD4+ T cells from blood. The chain joins TRBV29-1 to TRBJ2-3; possibly TRBD2 for D (6 bases). The TCR originated in a woman between 18 and 29 years old in good health. The CDR3: CSVEVEATSLQYF. CDR3 nucleotide sequence: TGCAGCGTTGAGGTTGAAGCGACTAGTCTGCAGTATTTT.